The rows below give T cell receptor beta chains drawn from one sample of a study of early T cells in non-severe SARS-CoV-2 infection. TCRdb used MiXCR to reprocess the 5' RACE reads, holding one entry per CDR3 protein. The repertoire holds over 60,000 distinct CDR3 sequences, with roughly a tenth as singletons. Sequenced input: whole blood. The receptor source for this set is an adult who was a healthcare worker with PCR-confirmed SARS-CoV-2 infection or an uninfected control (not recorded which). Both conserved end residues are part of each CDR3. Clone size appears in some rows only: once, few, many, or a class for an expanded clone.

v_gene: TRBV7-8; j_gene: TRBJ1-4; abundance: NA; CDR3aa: CASSLSIREKLFF
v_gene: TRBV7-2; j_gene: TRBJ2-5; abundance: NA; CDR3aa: CASSPGTSGRAETQYF
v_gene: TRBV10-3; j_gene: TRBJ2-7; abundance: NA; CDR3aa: CAISETSGGAYEQYF
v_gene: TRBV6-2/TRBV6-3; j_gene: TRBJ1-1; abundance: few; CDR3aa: CASTLTGAEAFF
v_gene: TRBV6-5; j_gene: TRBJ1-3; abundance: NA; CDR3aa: CASTDRGNTIYF
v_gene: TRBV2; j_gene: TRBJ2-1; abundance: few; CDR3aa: CASMPVYNEQFF
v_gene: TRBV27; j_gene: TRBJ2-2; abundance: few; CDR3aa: CASSFGYTGELFF
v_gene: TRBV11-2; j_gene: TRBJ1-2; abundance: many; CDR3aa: CASSWGQGADGYTF
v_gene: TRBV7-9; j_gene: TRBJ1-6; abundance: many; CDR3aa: CASSFDGTGYNSPLHF
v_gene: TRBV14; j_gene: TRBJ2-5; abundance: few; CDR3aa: CASSQNTYQETQYF
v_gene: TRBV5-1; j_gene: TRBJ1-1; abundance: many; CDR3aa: CASSFGSMNTEAFF
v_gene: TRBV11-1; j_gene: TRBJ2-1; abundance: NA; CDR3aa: CASSWDRAYNEQFF
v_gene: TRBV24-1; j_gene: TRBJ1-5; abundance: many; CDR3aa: CATSAGQKGNQPQHF
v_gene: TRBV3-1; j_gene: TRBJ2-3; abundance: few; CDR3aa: CASSQDLGTTYTSTDTQYF
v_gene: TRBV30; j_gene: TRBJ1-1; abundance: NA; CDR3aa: CAWTEGAEAFF
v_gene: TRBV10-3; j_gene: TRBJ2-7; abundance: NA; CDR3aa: CAIASGTFSYEQYF
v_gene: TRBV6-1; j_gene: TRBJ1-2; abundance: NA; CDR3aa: CASSETPQRRTF
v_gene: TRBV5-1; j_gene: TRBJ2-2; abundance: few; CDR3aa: CASSRQVSNTGELFF
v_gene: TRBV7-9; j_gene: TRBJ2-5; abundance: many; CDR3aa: CASSFPTSGSGETQYF
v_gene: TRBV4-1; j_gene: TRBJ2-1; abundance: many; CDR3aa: CASSLSGRATYNEQFF
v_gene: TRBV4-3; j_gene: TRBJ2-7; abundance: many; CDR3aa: CASSPIGQGTREQYF
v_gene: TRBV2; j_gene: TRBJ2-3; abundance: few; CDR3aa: CASSALQGADTQYF
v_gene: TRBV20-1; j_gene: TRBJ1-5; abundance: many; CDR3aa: CSASSGQGHQPQHF
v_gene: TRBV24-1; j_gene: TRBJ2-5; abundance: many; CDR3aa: CATSKGLEETQYF
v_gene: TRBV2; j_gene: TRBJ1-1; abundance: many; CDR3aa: CASRGNGGTEAFF
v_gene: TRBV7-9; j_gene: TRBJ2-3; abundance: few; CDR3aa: CASSPQPGTRVTQYF
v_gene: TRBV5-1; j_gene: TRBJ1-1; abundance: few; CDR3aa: CASSLDGSGNTEAFF
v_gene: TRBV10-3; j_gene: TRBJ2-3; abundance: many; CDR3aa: CATWTGSSTDTQYF
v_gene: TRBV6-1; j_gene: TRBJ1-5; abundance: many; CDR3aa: CASSQPLGPFSNQPQHF
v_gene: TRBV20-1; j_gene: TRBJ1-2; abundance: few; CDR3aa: CSASPSLAGYGYTF
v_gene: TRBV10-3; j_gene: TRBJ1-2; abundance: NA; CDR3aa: CAITGTFGGYTF
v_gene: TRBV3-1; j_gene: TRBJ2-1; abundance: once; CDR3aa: CASRPTESGVGSYNEQFF
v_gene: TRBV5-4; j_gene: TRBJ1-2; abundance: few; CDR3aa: CASSLRAGGGGYTF
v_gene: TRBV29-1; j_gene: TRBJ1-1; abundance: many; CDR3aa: CSVEDGTANTEAFF
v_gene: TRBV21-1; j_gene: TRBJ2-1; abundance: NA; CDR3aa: CAGTGSRRQYEQFF